This entry concerns a single TCR beta chain. The data were taken from a study of shared clonotypes between healthy human individuals. Here immunoSEQ multiplex PCR was the method, and the copy in TCRdb shows in-frame clones only, minus some. The sample yields around 500,000 clones, 79% seen once. V lost 8 bases and J lost 0; bases outside the gene matches: 15. The CDR3 length is 18 residues. Germline assignment: CDR1 SEHNR and CDR2 FQNEAQ (reference sequence). The chain couples TRBV7-9 to TRBJ1-3; 8 nucleotides match TRBD1. The receptor comes from a woman in her forties in good health. Some clones in this sample may be carry-over from other donors' samples. Sequencing was carried out using PBMCs. The CDR3 sequence is CASQTDRGPLSSGNTIYF. As DNA, the CDR3 is TGTGCCAGCCAAACAGACAGGGGTCCCCTGAGCTCTGGAAACACCATATATTTT.